This T cell receptor (beta chain) was recorded in a study of cytomegalovirus exposure and HLA in healthy donors. For the study at large: Around 80 million unique TCR sequences came from HLA-typed donors in an early release.

With respect to this clone: The antigen is unknown.

CDR3 length equals 11 residues. The V end lost 5 bases, the J end lost 6 bases, and 7 bases lay between the germline ends. Per the germline V gene, CDR1 is MNHEY and CDR2 is SVGAGI. Study-level findings and limits: In vitro confirmation showed a few CMV-associated chains to be CMV antigen specific. A later analysis associated some 18,000 TCR beta sequences with HLA alleles at a 0.05 false discovery rate. Reported findings show TCR beta sequences accurately forecast HLA-A and HLA-B alleles in most subjects.

13 Jbeta primers and 60 Vbeta primers were used for the PCR. Generated by immunoSEQ multiplex PCR, the TCRdb table keeps only in-frame clones and is missing some. The table shows over 95,000 clones, with approximately 71% occurring only once. This receptor was obtained from a female donor in good health and CMV-seronegative. V usage is TRBV6-5 and J usage is TRBJ1-1; D uncertain. Specimen: PBMCs. As DNA, the CDR3 is TGTGCCAGCAGTGAGTTCCCTGAAGCTTTCTTT. It specifies CASSEFPEAFF.